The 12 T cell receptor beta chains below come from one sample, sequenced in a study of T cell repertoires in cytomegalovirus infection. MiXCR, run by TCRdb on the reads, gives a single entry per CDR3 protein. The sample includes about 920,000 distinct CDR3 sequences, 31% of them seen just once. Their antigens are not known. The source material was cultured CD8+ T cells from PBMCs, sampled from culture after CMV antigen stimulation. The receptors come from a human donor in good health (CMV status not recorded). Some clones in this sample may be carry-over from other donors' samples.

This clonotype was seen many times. CDR3 sequence (DNA): TGTGCCAGCAGTTTATCGGGATACTCTGGGGCCAACGTCCTGACTTTC. Translation gives CASSLSGYSGANVLTF. The chain uses TRBV27 and TRBJ2-6, with no clear D. V gave up 0 bases and J gave up 0 bases, with 6 bases separating them. From germline, CDR1 is MNHEY and CDR2 SMNVEV (reference sequence). The length of the CDR3 is 16 residues. Together with reference TRBV27 and TRBJ2-6, the CDR3 gives the full variable domain: EAQVTQNPRYLITVTGKKLTVTCSQNMNHEYMSWYRQDPGLGLRQIYYSMNVEVTDKGDVPEGYKVSRKEKRNFPLILESPSPNQTSLYFCASSLSGYSGANVLTFGAGSRLTVL.

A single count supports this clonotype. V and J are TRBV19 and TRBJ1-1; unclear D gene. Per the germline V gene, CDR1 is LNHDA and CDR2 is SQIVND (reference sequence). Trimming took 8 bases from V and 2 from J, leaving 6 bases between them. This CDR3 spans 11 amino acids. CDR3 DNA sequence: TGTGCCAGTTTTGAAAACACTGAAGCTTTCTTT. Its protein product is CASFENTEAFF.

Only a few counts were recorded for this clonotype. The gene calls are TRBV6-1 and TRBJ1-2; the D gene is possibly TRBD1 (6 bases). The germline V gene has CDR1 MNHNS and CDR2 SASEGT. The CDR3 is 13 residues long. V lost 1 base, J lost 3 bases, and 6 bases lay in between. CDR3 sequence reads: CASSEEGDYGYTF. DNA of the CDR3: TGTGCCAGCAGTGAAGAGGGGGACTATGGCTACACCTTC.

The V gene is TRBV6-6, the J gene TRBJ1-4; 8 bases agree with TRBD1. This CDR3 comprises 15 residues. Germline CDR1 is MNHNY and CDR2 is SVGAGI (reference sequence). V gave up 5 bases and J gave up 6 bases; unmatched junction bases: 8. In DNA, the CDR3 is TGTGCCAGCAGTGGGAACAGGGGGGAGGATGAAAAACTGTTTTTT. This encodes CASSGNRGEDEKLFF.

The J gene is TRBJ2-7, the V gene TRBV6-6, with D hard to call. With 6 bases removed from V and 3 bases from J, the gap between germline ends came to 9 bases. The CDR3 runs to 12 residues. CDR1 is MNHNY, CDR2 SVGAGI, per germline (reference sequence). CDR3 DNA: TGTGCCAGCAGCACGAACAGCTACGAGCAGTACTTC. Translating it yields CASSTNSYEQYF.

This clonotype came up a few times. The CDR3 nucleotides read TGTGCCATCAGTGAGTCGGTTATTGACAGTAACTATGGCTACACCTTC. This translates into CAISESVIDSNYGYTF. The chain couples TRBV10-3 to TRBJ1-2; tentative D call: TRBD1 (5 bases). Trimming stripped 0 bases from V and 1 base from J, with 12 bases between. Looked up from germline, CDR1 is ENHRY and CDR2 is SYGVKD. There are 16 residues in the CDR3.

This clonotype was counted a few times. The CDR3 is CASSTRTGYTF. CDR3 nucleotide sequence: TGTGCCAGCAGCACCCGTACGGGCTACACCTTC. The chain uses TRBV7-8 and TRBJ1-2; D call uncertain. CDR3 length equals 11 residues. V was cut by 5 bases and J by 8 bases, with 9 bases left in between. Per the germline V gene, CDR1 is SGHVS and CDR2 is FQNEAQ.

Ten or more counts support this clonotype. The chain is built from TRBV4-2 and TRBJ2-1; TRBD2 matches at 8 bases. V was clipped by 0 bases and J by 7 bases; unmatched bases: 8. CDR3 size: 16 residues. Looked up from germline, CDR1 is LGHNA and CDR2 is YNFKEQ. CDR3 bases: TGTGCCAGCAGCCAAGATCCCTACGGGGGGGGAAATGAGCAGTTCTTC. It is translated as CASSQDPYGGGNEQFF.

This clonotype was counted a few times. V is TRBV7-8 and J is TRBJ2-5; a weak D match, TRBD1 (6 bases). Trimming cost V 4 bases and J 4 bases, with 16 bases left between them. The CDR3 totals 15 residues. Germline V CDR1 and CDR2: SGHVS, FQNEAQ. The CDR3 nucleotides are TGTGCCAGCAGCTGGGGACAAGGGAGTGGAGAGACCCAGTACTTC. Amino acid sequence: CASSWGQGSGETQYF.

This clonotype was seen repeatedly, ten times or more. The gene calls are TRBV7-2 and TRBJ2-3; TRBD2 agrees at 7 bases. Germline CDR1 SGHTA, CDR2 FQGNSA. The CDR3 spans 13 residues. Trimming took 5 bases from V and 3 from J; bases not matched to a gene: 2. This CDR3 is CASSPGLTDTQYF. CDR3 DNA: TGTGCCAGCAGCCCGGGACTAACAGATACGCAGTATTTT.

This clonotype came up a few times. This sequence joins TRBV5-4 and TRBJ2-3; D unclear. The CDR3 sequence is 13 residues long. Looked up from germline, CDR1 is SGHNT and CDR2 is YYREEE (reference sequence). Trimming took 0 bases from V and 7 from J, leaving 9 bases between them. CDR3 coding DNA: TGTGCCAGCAGCTTGGATACGACGAATACGCAGTATTTT. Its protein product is CASSLDTTNTQYF.

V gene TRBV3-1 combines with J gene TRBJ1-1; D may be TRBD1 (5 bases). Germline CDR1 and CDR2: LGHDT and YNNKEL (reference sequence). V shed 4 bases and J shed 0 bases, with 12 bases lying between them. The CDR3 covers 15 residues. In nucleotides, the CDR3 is TGTGCCAGCAGCCCTGAGACGACAGTGAACACTGAAGCTTTCTTT. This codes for CASSPETTVNTEAFF.